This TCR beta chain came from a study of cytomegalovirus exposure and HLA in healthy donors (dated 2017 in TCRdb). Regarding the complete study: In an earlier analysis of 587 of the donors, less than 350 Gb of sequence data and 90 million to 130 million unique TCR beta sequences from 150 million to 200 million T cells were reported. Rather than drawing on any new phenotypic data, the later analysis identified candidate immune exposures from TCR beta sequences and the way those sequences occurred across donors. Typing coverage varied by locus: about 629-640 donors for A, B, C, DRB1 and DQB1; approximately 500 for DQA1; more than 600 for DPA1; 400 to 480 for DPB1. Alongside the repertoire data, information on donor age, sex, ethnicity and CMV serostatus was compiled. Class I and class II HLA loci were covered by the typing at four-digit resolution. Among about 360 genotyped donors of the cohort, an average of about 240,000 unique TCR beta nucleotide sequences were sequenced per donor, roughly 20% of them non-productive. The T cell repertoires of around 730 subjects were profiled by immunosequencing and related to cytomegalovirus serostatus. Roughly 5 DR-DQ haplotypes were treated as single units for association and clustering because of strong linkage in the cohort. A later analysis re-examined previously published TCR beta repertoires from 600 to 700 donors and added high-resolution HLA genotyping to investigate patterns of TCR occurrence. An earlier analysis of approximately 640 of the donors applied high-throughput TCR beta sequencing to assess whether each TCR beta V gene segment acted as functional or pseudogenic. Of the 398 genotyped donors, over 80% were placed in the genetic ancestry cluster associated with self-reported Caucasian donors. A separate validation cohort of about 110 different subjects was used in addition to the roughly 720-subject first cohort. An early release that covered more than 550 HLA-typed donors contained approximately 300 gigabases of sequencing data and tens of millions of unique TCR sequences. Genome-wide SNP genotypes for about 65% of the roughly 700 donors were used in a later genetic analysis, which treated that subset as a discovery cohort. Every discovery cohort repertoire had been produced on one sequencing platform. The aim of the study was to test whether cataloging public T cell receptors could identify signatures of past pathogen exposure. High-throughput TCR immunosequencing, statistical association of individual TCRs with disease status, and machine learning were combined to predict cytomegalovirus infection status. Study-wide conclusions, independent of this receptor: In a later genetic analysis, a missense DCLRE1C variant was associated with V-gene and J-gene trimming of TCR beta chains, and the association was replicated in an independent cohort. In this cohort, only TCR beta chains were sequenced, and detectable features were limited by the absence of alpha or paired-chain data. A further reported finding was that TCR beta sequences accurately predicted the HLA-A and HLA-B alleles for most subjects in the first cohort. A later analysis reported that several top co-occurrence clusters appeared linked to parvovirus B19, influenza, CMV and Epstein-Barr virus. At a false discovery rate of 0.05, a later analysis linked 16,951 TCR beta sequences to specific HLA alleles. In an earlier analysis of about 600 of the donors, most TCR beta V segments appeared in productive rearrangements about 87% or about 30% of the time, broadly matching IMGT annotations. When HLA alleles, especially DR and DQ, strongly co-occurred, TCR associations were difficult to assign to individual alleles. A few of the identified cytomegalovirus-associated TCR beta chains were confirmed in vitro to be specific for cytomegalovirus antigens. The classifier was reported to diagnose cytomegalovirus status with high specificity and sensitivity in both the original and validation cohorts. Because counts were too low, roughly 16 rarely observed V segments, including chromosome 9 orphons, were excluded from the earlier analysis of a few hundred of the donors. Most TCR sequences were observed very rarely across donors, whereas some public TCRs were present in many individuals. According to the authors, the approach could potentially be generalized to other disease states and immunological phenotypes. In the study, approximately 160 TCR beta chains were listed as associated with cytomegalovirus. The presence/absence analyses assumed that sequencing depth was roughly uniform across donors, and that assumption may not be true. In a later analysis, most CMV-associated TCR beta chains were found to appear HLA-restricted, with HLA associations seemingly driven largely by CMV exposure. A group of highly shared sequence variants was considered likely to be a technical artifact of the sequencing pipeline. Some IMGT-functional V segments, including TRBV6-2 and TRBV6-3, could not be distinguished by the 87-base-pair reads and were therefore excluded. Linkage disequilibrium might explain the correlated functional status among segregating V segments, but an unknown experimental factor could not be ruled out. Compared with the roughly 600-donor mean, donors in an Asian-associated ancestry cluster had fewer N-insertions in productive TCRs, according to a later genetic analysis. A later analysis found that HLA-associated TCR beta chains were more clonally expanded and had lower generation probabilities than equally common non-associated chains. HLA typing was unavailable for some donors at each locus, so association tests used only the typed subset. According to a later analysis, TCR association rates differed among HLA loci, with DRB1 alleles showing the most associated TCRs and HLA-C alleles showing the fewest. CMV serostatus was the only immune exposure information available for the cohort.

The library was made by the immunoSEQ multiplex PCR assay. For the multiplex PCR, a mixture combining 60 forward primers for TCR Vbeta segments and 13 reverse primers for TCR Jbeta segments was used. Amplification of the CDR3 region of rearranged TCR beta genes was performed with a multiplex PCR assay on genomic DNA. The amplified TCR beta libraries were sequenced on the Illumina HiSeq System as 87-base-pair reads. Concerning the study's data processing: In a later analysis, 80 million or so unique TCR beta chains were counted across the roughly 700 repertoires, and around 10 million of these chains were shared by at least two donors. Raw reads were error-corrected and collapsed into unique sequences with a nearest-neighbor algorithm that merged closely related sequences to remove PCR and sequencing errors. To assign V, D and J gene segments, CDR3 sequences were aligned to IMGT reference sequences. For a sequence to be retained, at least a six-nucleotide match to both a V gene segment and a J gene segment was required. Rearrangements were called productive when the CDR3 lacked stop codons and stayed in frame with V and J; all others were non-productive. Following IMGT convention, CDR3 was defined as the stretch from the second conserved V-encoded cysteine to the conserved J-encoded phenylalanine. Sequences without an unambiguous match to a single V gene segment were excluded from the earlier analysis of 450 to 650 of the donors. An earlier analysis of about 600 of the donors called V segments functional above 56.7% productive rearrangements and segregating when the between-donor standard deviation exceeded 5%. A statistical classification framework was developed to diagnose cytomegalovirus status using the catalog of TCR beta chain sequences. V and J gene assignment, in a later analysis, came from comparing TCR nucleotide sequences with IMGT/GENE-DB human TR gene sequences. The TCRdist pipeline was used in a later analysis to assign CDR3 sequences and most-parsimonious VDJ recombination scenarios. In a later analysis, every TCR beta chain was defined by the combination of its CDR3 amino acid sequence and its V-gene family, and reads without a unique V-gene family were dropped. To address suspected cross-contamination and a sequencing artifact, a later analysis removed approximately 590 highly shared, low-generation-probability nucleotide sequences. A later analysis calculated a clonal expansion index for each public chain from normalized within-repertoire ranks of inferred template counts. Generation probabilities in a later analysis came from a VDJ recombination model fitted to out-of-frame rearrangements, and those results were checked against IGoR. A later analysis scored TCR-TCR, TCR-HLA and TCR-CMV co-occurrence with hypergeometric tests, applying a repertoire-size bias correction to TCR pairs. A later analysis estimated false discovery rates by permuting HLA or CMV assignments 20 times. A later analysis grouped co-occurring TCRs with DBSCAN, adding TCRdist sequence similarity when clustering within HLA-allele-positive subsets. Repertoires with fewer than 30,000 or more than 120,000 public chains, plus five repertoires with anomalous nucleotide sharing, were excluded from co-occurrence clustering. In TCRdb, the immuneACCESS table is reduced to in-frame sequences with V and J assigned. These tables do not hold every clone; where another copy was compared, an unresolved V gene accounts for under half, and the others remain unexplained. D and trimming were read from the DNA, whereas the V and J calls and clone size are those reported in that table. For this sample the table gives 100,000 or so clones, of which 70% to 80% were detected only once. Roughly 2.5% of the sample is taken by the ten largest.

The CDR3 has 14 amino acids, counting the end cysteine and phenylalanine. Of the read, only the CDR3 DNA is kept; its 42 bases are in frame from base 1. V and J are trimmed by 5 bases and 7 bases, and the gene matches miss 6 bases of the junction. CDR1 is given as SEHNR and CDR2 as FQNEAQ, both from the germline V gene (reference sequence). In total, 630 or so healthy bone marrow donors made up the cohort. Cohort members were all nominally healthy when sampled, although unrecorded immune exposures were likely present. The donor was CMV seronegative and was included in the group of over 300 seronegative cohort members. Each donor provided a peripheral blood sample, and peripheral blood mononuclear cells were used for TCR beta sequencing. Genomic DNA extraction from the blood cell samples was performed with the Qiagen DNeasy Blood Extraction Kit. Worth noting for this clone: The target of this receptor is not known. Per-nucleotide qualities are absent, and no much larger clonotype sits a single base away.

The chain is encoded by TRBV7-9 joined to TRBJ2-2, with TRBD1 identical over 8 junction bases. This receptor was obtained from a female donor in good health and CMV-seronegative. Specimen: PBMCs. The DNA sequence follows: TGTGCCAGCAGCCCCTTCGGGACAGGCGGGGAGCTGTTTTTT. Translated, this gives CASSPFGTGGELFF.